The rows below give T cell receptor beta chains drawn from one sample of a study of human T cells and chemical hapten exposure. From the RACE reads, TCRdb called clonotypes with MiXCR, one entry per CDR3 protein. The data contain under 45,000 distinct CDR3 sequences, around 5.9% of them seen just once; the ten biggest clones take up roughly 13%. The sample was whole blood. All receptors come from a human donor in good health. Some clones in this sample may be carry-over from other donors' samples. CDR3s include the opening cysteine and the closing phenylalanine or tryptophan. Fields, in order: V gene, clone size, CDR3 protein. Rows give clone size only sometimes, using once, few, many, or a class for an expanded clone.

TRBV7-9,.,CASSFGSRASLGDTEAFF
TRBV12-3/TRBV12-4,many,CASSLVLAKNIQYF
TRBV20-1,medium-sized,CSAAGTSDYEQYF
TRBV3-1,.,CASSYGPGNSNQPQHF
TRBV6-5,many,CASSHLEGTGDVAFF
TRBV20-1,few,CSAYGLAGSTDTQYF
TRBV3-1,.,CASSRNADRGNEKLFF
TRBV5-1,many,CASSSDSLEEYF
TRBV12-3/TRBV12-4,many,CASSRQLGSYNEQFF
TRBV10-2,many,CASTNREGGYTF
TRBV5-1,many,CASRPGLQSSYNEQFF
TRBV6-2/TRBV6-3,many,CASTLRGLEGSSNGYTF
TRBV2,.,CASSDRADMGDTQYF
TRBV3-1,many,CASSQEGVYGYTF
TRBV19,many,CASRPGQGNGELFF
TRBV3-1,few,CASSQDRIPKITGNTEAFF
TRBV30,many,CAWSPGGRQPQHF
TRBV6-4,many,CASSPSGGLTDTQYF
TRBV27,many,CASSVTPMNTEAFF
TRBV3-1,.,CASSHRGQFSSSGNTIYF
TRBV6-2/TRBV6-3,many,CASSYSARESNQPQHF
TRBV12-3/TRBV12-4,many,CASSSRTGGTSNQPQHF
TRBV7-2,many,CASSLAIGGGTDTQYF
TRBV29-1,.,CSVERDRGPLANYGYTF
TRBV5-1,many,CASSLDLGITEAFF
TRBV10-3,many,CAISERDSSYEQYF
TRBV27,many,CASSRRSGEATDTQYF
TRBV10-3,.,CAISIDRNTEAFF
TRBV3-1,many,CASKPGQLNEQFF
TRBV5-1,medium-sized,CASSLQASGANVLTF
TRBV11-2,few,CASSSGTGAWEQYF
TRBV20-1,many,CSAPNKREGETQYF
TRBV5-6,many,CASSLDGRGGTGELFF
TRBV5-4,many,CASSQGLAGITDTQYF
TRBV19,many,CASTGDNTGELFF
TRBV7-9,.,CASSHQGPNYGYTF
TRBV20-1,.,CSARDLGNYNSPLHF
TRBV5-1,many,CASKGGEETQYF
TRBV30,many,CAWSPTPGTAYF
TRBV5-1,many,CASSPEAGTQYF